The 8 T cell receptor beta chains listed next were all sequenced from one sample in a study of human T cells and chemical hapten exposure. The time point is: pre-sensitization, week 0. Regarding treatment: therapeutic diphenylcyclopropenone sensitization with weekly scalp DPC. One entry per CDR3 protein results from TCRdb running MiXCR on the RACE reads. Of around 92,000 distinct CDR3 sequences in the sample, approximately 11% are singletons; the top ten hold 3.1%. The material sequenced was whole blood, taken in connection with sensitization to the hapten diphenylcyclopropenone (DPC). The source is a woman aged 55-75 years with alopecia areata. Some clones in this sample may be carry-over from other donors' samples.

There are many counts of this clonotype. V is TRBV11-2 and J is TRBJ2-2, with unresolved D. Trimming removed 6 bases from V and 1 base from J, with 12 bases in between. CDR1 and CDR2 (germline): SGHAT, FQNNGV. The CDR3 is 15 residues long. DNA of the CDR3: TGTGCCAGCAGTCCGAGAAGATTGAACACCGGGGAGCTGTTTTTT. Protein product: CASSPRRLNTGELFF. Supplemented by reference TRBV11-2 and TRBJ2-2, the full variable domain reads EAGVAQSPRYKIIEKRQSVAFWCNPISGHATLYWYQQILGQGPKLLIQFQNNGVVDDSQLPKDRFSAERLKGVDSTLKIQPAKLEDSAVYLCASSPRRLNTGELFFGEGSRLTVL.

There are many counts of this clonotype. V gene TRBV30 combines with J gene TRBJ1-2; D not resolved. The CDR3 spans 12 residues. Germline CDR1 is GTSNPN and CDR2 is SVGIG (reference sequence). Trimming took off 4 bases at V and 7 bases at J, with 13 bases between the two ends. The CDR3 here is CAWTTVGSGYTF. CDR3 nucleotides: TGTGCCTGGACTACCGTAGGCTCTGGCTACACCTTC.

The chain couples TRBV6-6 to TRBJ1-1, with unresolved D. CDR1 MNHNY and CDR2 SVGAGI come from the germline V gene (reference sequence). The CDR3 has 14 amino acids. With 0 bases removed from V and 1 base from J, the gap between germline ends came to 6 bases. Here the CDR3 reads CASSYSRENTEAFF. The CDR3 nucleotides are TGTGCCAGCAGTTACTCGCGCGAGAACACTGAAGCTTTCTTT.

The table lists this clonotype with many counts. V and J are TRBV19 and TRBJ2-1; D is undetermined. The CDR3 totals 15 residues. Germline CDR1 LNHDA, CDR2 SQIVND (reference sequence). With 0 bases removed from V and 8 bases from J, the gap between germline ends came to 14 bases. CDR3 DNA sequence: TGTGCCAGTAGTATAGATTGGGCCCGCCCGGATGAGCAGTTCTTC. Translated: CASSIDWARPDEQFF.

Comment on this clonotype: Given a much more abundant clone one base away, this may be a read error. V and J are TRBV6-5 and TRBJ2-3; 10 nucleotides agree with TRBD2. In germline, CDR1 is MNHEY, CDR2 SVGAGI. The CDR3 consists of 15 residues. The CDR3 sequence is CASSILAGSTDTKYF. For the CDR3, the DNA is TGTGCCAGCAGTATACTAGCGGGAAGCACAGATACGAAGTATTTT.

The chain employs TRBV18 and TRBJ1-2, with 10 bases identical to TRBD1. The CDR3 has 15 residues. Trimming at V came to 5 bases and at J to 8 bases, leaving 11 bases not matched to a gene. CDR1 KGHSH and CDR2 LQKENI come from the germline V gene. CDR3 sequence (DNA): TGTGCCAGCTCATCCGAGACAGGGGGCCTGGGAGGCTACACCTTC. Protein: CASSSETGGLGGYTF.

This clonotype appeared many times. V usage is TRBV21-1 and J usage is TRBJ1-5; TRBD1 was called by the table and not checked on the DNA. TRBV21-1 is noted as a pseudogene. This CDR3 comprises 16 residues. The CDR3 nucleotides are TGTGCCAGCAGCAAAGGGACAGGGTGTAGCGGTCAGCCCCAGCATTTT. Translation: CASSKGTGCSGQPQHF.

This clonotype was found once. This sequence joins TRBV7-2 and TRBJ1-6; a weak D match, TRBD1 (5 bases). V lost 5 bases and J 7 bases, leaving 18 bases between the germline ends. Germline V lookup: CDR1 SGHTA, CDR2 FQGNSA. There are 16 residues in the CDR3. The CDR3: CASSPRDGATNSPLHF. The CDR3 DNA follows: TGTGCCAGCAGCCCGCGTGATGGGGCCACGAATTCACCCCTCCACTTT.